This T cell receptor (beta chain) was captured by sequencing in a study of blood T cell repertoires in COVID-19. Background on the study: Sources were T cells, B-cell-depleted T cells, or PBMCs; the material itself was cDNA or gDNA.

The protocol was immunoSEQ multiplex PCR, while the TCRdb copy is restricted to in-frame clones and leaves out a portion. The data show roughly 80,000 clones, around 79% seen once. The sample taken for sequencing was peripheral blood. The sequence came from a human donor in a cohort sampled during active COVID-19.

The CDR3 bases are TGCGCCAGCAGCTTACCGGGACAGGTCGAAGCTTTCTTT. This codes for CASSLPGQVEAFF. The gene calls are TRBV5-1 and TRBJ1-1, with 8 bases fitting TRBD1. V lost 2 bases, J lost 8 bases, and 5 bases stayed unmatched. CDR1 is SGHRS and CDR2 is YFSETQ in the germline V gene. CDR3 length equals 13 residues.